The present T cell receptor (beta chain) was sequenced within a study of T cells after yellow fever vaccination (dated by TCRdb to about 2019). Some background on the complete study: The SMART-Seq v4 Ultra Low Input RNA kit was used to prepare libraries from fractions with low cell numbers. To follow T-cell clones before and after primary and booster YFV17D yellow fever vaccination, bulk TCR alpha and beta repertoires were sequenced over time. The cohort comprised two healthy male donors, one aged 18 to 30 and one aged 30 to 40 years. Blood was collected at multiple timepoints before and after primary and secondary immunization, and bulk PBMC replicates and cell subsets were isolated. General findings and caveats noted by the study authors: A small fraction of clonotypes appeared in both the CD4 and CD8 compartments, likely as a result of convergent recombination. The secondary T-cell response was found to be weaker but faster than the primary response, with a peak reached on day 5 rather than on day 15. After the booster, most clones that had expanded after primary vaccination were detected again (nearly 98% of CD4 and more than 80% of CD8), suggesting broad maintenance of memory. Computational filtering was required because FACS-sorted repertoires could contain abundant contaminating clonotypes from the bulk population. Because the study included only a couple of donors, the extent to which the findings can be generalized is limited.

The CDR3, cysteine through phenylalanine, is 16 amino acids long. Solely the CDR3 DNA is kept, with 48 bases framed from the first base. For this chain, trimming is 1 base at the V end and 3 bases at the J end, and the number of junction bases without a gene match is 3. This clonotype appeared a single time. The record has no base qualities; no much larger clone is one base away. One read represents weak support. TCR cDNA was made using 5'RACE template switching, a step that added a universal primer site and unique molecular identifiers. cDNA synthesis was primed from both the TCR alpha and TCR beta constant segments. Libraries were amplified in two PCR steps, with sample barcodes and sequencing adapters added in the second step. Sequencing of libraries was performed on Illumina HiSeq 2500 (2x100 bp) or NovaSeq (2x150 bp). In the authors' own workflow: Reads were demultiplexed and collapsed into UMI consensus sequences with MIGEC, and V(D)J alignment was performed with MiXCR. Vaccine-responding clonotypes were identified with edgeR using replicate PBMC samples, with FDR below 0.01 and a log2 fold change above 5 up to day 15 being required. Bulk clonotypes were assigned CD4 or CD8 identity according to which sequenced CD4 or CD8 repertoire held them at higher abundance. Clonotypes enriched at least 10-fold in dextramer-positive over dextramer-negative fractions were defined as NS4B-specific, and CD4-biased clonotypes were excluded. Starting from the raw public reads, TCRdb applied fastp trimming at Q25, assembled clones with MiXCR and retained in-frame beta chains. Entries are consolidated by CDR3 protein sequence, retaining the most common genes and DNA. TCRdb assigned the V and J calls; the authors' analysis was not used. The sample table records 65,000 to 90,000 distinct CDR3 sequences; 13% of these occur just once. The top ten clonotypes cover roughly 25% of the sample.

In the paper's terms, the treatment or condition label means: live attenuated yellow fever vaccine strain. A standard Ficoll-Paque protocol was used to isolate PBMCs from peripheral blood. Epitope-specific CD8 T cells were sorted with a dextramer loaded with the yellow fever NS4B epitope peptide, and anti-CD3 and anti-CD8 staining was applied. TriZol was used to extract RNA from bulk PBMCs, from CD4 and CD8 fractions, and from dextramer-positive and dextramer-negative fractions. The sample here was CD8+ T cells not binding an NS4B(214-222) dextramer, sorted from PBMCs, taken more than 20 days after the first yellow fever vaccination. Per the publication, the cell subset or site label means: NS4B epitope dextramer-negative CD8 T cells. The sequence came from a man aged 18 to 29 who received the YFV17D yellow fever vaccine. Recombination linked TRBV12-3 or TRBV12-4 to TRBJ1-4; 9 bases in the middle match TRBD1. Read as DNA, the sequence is TGTGCCAGCAGTTTAGGGACAGGGGCCTCTAATGAAAAACTGTTTTTT. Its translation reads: CASSLGTGASNEKLFF.